What follows is one TCR beta chain and its context. The antigen is undetermined. This PCR relied on a set of 60 Vbeta primers and 13 Jbeta primers. Sequencing used immunoSEQ multiplex PCR; TCRdb keeps in-frame clones, though not all of them. The sample holds about 120,000 clones, around three quarters seen once. The data stem from a study of cytomegalovirus exposure and HLA in healthy donors. Germline CDR1 reads SGHRS; CDR2 reads YFSETQ. This CDR3 region has 15 residues. The ends were cut back, 0 bases at V and 3 bases at J, with 12 bases in the middle. Whole-study results and caveats: TCR sequences were mostly rare, though some public TCRs occurred in many donors. Presence/absence analysis assumed near-uniform sequencing depth across donors. There were reportedly fewer N-insertions in an Asian-associated ancestry cluster than the approximately 670-donor mean, in a later analysis.

The origin of this receptor is a male donor in good health and CMV-seropositive. The rearrangement uses TRBV5-1 and TRBJ1-1; tentatively, D is TRBD1 (5 bases). What was sequenced was PBMCs. The CDR3 region has the DNA TGCGCCAGCAGCTTGGGGTGGCAGGGCGACACTGAAGCTTTCTTT. It translates to CASSLGWQGDTEAFF.